The present T cell receptor (beta chain) was sequenced within a study of blood T cell repertoires in COVID-19. Study-wide background: Researchers got acute and convalescent COVID-19 samples from the United States, Italy and Spain. Sample material is recorded as cDNA or gDNA derived from T cells, B-cell-depleted T cells, or PBMCs.

As originally analysed: Amplified reference gene primers provided the basis for estimating nucleated cell counts. The data were produced by immunoSEQ multiplex PCR, yet TCRdb's version contains in-frame clones alone and is incomplete. V and J calls and clone size come straight from that table; D and trimming were deduced from the DNA. The repertoire holds about 260,000 clones, over 75% seen once, with less than 10% in the top ten. The CDR3 loop spans 16 amino acids. CDR1 and CDR2 (germline): LGHDT, YNNKEL (reference sequence). V was clipped by 1 base and J by 0 bases; unmatched bases: 5. This clonotype originated in a human donor in a cohort sampled during active COVID-19. The sequenced sample consisted of peripheral blood. The chain couples TRBV3-1 (or the pseudogene TRBV3-2) to TRBJ2-7; 8 bases agree with TRBD2. CDR3 DNA: TGTGCCAGCAGCCAAGTTGCACTAGCGGCCTCCTACGAGCAGTACTTC. The encoded protein is CASSQVALAASYEQYF.